This T cell receptor (beta chain) derives from a study of T cells in Graves' hyperthyroidism and ophthalmopathy. Study-wide context: Peripheral blood was drawn at first diagnosis, prior to all treatment.

As concerns this clonotype: Its antigen is undetermined.

The V end lost 0 bases, the J end lost 5 bases, and 16 bases lay between the germline ends. The CDR3 sequence is 17 residues long. CDR1 MNHEY and CDR2 SVGAGI come from the germline V gene. Amplified TCR beta CDR3 regions came from RNA transcripts. The HTBI primer set drove a first-round RT-PCR of the TCR CDR3. One entry per CDR3 protein, called by TCRdb with MiXCR from the multiplex PCR reads. Of some 440,000 distinct CDR3 sequences in the sample, 15% to 18% were seen once. Broader study findings: Appearing also in blood were most of the thyroid clonotypes expanded above 0.001. Ophthalmopathy and stable hyperthyroidism were told apart by a 13 V-J model.

The sequence came from a woman between 18 and 30 years old with Graves' hyperthyroidism. The V gene is TRBV6-5, the J gene TRBJ2-2, with D unresolved. Sequencing input: blood. CDR3: CASSYSSGRWVTGELFF. For the CDR3, the DNA is TGTGCCAGCAGTTACTCGAGTGGGCGATGGGTTACCGGGGAGCTGTTTTTT.